The sequence of this TCR beta chain was determined in a study of beta chain features in type 1 diabetes listed by TCRdb under 2018. For context, the study as a whole: Patients and healthy donors did not differ in mean age, gender distribution, total cell number or subset yield. A total of roughly 100,000,000 sorted cells were examined across all samples, and the number of cells per subset was strongly correlated with RNA yield. In the study, TCRB repertoires of sorted circulating CD4+ T cell subsets from recently diagnosed type 1 diabetes patients were compared with those of matched healthy donors. Regulatory and stem cell-like memory subsets were isolated from only 8 patients and about eight healthy donors, whereas naive and central memory subsets came from all 28 donors. Study-level results and caveats: Shorter templates might be favored by PCR, yet because patient and control samples were amplified and corrected together, any such skew would affect both groups equally. Because the HLA sub-analyses included only small numbers of individuals, any influence of HLA type on TCRB rearrangement was left unresolved. Naive, central memory and regulatory TCRB repertoires appeared to be more alike among patients than among healthy donors. Type 1 diabetes patients showed a moderate but significant shortening of TCRB CDR3 length in all four CD4+ subsets. Because cDNA was sequenced instead of genomic DNA, highly expressing activated cells could be over-represented, though the groups showed no difference in activation or CD3 levels. At VDJ recombination sites, patients with type 1 diabetes made fewer insertions and deleted more nucleotides, a pattern implying thymic rearrangement abnormalities.

A note on this clone: It lacks a known antigen. No clone much larger than this one lies a single base away; base qualities are absent.

Each donor gave one peripheral blood draw, roughly 110 mL on average, collected into heparinised tubes. A BD FACSAria II and a panel including CD45RO, CCR7, CD25, CD127, CD95 and CD27 were used to sort naive, central memory, regulatory and stem cell-like memory CD4+ T cells. A purity above 95% was achieved for all sorted populations. PBMCs were separated immediately by Lymphoprep density gradient centrifugation and were stained directly, without being cultured. To minimize batch effects, samples were stained and sorted in pairs, one healthy donor with one patient per experiment. All of the isolated RNA was reverse transcribed with the High Capacity cDNA Reverse Transcription Kit, so expressed TCRB transcripts were sequenced. Deep immunoSEQ sequencing was performed on naive, central memory and regulatory T cell samples, with an average of roughly 3.6 million total reads per sample. After sorted cells were lysed in RLT buffer, RNA was extracted with DNase-treated RNeasy Micro or Mini kits, with the choice depending on cell number. Each cell subset was processed separately to prevent cross-contamination, with patient and healthy donor samples processed together. The immunoSEQ multiplex PCR was used to amplify TCRB sequences from cDNA, yielding 87-bp fragments that span the CDR3 region. Sequencing of the amplicons was performed on the Illumina HiSeq platform. Processing in the source paper ran as follows. PCR bias was corrected computationally using synthetic template baselines, and reads within Hamming distance 2 were collapsed, with unmergeable singletons discarded. By aligning reads against IMGT, V, D and J genes, CDR3 length, and insertions or deletions at six rearrangement sites were assigned. Within each subset, clonotype counts were normalized to the number of sorted cells before true diversity and Gini coefficients were calculated with the tcR R package. The overlap coefficient, calculated on TCRB nucleotide sequences, was used to quantify repertoire sharing. The table comes from immuneACCESS by way of TCRdb, which keeps in-frame sequences with V and J called. Part of the clones is missing from these tables; in studies checked, under half for an unresolved V gene and the rest for unknown reasons. V and J calls and clone size are as listed in that table; D and trimming were resolved from the DNA. This sample has some 180,000 clones in its table, and approximately 13% of those were observed once. The leading ten clones occupy 0.5% to 0.75% of the sample.

The TCR comes from a woman younger than 35 in good health. Sequenced material: central memory CD4+ T cells from blood.

This receptor has the CDR3 CASSFPSTELYTF. The DNA sequence is given as TGTGCCAGCAGCTTTCCTTCGACGGAGCTCTACACCTTC. The chain is encoded by TRBV5-6 joined to TRBJ1-2, with an unclear D gene assignment. The junction carries 15 bases between V and J, which are trimmed by 2 bases and 10 bases respectively. Taken from the germline V gene, the CDR1 and CDR2 loops are SGHDT and YYEEEE. From the cysteine up to the phenylalanine, the CDR3 has a length of 13 residues. Here the CDR3 DNA is all that survives: 39 bases in frame from base 1.